Listed here are 25 T cell receptor beta chains from one sample, sequenced in a study of blood T cell repertoires in COVID-19. The table came from immunoSEQ multiplex PCR; TCRdb's copy has only in-frame clones and leaves some out. The table has tens of thousands of clones, about nine tenths seen once; the top ten hold around 3.4%. Sequencing was carried out using peripheral blood. The receptor source for this set is a woman aged 70 to 79 with acute or convalescent COVID-19.

The chain combines TRBV6-5 with TRBJ1-6; TRBD1 matches 8 bases. Trimming took 7 bases from V and 6 from J; bases not matched to a gene: 8. This CDR3 contains 15 residues. Looked up from germline, CDR1 is MNHEY and CDR2 is SVGAGI. CDR3 loop: CASNQGAAGNSPLHF. The CDR3 DNA reads TGTGCCAGCAACCAGGGGGCGGCGGGTAATTCACCCCTCCACTTT.

The genes are TRBV28 and TRBJ2-3; 9 bases map to TRBD2. V dropped 5 bases and J dropped 1; count of bases not matched to a gene: 10. The CDR3 consists of 17 residues. CDR1 is MDHEN, CDR2 SYDVKM, per germline. Here the CDR3 reads CASSTLRGLAGTDTQYF. The CDR3 DNA reads as TGTGCCAGCAGTACACTTCGGGGACTAGCTGGCACAGATACGCAGTATTTT.

V is TRBV19 and J is TRBJ1-5; D perhaps matches TRBD1 (5 bases). Germline lookup yields CDR1 LNHDA and CDR2 SQIVND (reference sequence). V shed 6 bases and J shed 4 bases, with 16 bases lying between them. The CDR3 extends over 15 amino acids. The DNA for the CDR3 is TGTGCCAGTAGCCAGGCAGGGCGGGGGAATCAGCCCCAGCATTTT. Protein product: CASSQAGRGNQPQHF.

CDR3 loop: CASSFGFLETGTEAWAAGNTEAFF. The DNA of the CDR3 is TGTGCCAGCAGTTTCGGGTTCTTGGAGACAGGAACAGAGGCTTGGGCAGCAGGTAACACTGAAGCTTTCTTT. This chain uses TRBV28 with TRBJ1-1, with TRBD1 as a possible D gene (6 bases). The CDR3 length is 24 residues. CDR1 is MDHEN and CDR2 is SYDVKM in the germline V gene. Between the trimmed V and J ends, which lost 3 bases and 2 bases, there was a span of 40 bases.

The CDR3 nucleotides are TGTGCCAGCAGTCCCGGGACAAACTACGAGCAGTACGTC. Translating it yields CASSPGTNYEQYV. This chain links TRBV3-1 (or the pseudogene TRBV3-2) with TRBJ2-7, with D tentatively TRBD1 (6 bases). Trimming removed 6 bases from V and 3 bases from J, with 12 bases in between. CDR1 and CDR2 (germline): LGHDT, YNNKEL (reference sequence). The CDR3 runs to 13 residues.

The chain is built from TRBV19 and TRBJ1-4; unclear D gene. CDR1 and CDR2 (germline): LNHDA, SQIVND (reference sequence). CDR3 size: 15 residues. The V gene lost 5 bases and the J gene lost 0 bases, with 10 bases spanning the gap. The CDR3 region has the DNA TGTGCCAGTAGTGGTACAAGCGCAACTAATGAAAAACTGTTTTTT. Translated, it gives CASSGTSATNEKLFF.

The V and J genes are TRBV3-1 (or the pseudogene TRBV3-2) and TRBJ1-6; 9 nucleotides align to TRBD1. CDR3 length: 17 residues. V dropped 1 base and J dropped 10; count of bases not matched to a gene: 11. Germline CDR1 reads LGHDT; CDR2 reads YNNKEL (reference sequence). The CDR3 spells CASSQGGSGTGKSPLHF. DNA of the CDR3: TGTGCCAGCAGCCAAGGGGGATCCGGGACAGGGAAATCACCCCTCCACTTT.

The CDR3 protein is CASSQATGGNTIYF. CDR3 nucleotide sequence: TGCGCCAGCAGCCAAGCGACAGGGGGCAACACCATATATTTT. J is TRBJ1-3 and V is TRBV5-1; 10 nucleotides match TRBD1. V dropped 4 bases and J dropped 7; count of bases not matched to a gene: 5. The germline gives CDR1 SGHRS, CDR2 YFSETQ. This CDR3 spans 14 amino acids.

The gene calls are TRBV29-1 and TRBJ1-1; TRBD1 matches 8 bases. Germline values: CDR1 SQVTM, CDR2 ANQGSEA. The CDR3 is 15 amino acids. After removal of 7 bases from V and 2 bases from J, the junction contained 12 bases not matched to a gene. The CDR3 sequence is CSGGQVGDINTEAFF. Here the CDR3 DNA reads TGCAGCGGGGGACAGGTTGGGGACATAAACACTGAAGCTTTCTTT.

This rearrangement joins TRBV3-1 (or the pseudogene TRBV3-2) to TRBJ1-4, with TRBD1 identical over 8 bases. This CDR3 is built from 15 residues. The V gene end was trimmed by 4 bases and the J gene end by 3 bases; junction bases not matched to a gene: 4. CDR1 and CDR2 (germline): LGHDT, YNNKEL (reference sequence). This chain's CDR3 is CASSPGQAANEKLFF. The CDR3 DNA is TGTGCCAGCAGCCCGGGACAGGCCGCTAATGAAAAACTGTTTTTT.

The chain uses TRBV6-5 and TRBJ1-4, with TRBD1 matching over 7 bases. Germline trimming cut 6 bases from V and 8 bases from J; bases unmatched to any gene: 9. CDR1 and CDR2 (germline): MNHEY, SVGAGI. This CDR3 has 14 residues. The CDR3 protein is CASSFDRDREKLFF. The CDR3 DNA follows: TGTGCCAGCAGCTTCGACAGGGATCGCGAAAAACTGTTTTTT.

The rearrangement links TRBV7-8 to TRBJ1-2, with 8 positions matching TRBD1. Germline V gene lookup returns CDR1 SGHVS and CDR2 FQNEAQ. The V gene end was trimmed by 4 bases and the J gene end by 12 bases; junction bases not matched to a gene: 10. This CDR3 region has 13 residues. The CDR3 spells CASSSRTGLGHTF. The CDR3 region has the DNA TGTGCCAGCAGCTCAAGGACAGGGTTGGGGCACACCTTC. Filled out from reference TRBV7-8 and TRBJ1-2, the complete variable domain reads GAGVSQSPRYKVAKRGQDVALRCDPISGHVSLFWYQQALGQGPEFLTYFQNEAQLDKSGLPSDRFFAERPEGSVSTLKIQRTQQEDSAVYLCASSSRTGLGHTFGSGTRLTVV.

This clone was seen only once. The V and J genes are TRBV9 and TRBJ2-5; D not resolved. Looked up from germline, CDR1 is SGDLS and CDR2 is YYNGEE. The CDR3 sequence is 17 residues long. V lost 0 bases to trimming and J lost 2 bases, with 17 bases between them. The CDR3 region has the DNA TGTGCCAGCAGCGTAGGCGCAGGCCAGGTTACTCAAGAGACCCAGTACTTC. Translation: CASSVGAGQVTQETQYF.

The gene calls are TRBV28 and TRBJ1-1; D might be TRBD1 (6 bases). V was trimmed by 9 bases and J by 0 bases, leaving 20 bases between them. The CDR3 is 16 residues long. The germline CDR1 and CDR2 sequences are MDHEN and SYDVKM. The CDR3 nucleotides read TGTGCCAGTCAACGGGACACAGCCTTGATGAACACTGAAGCTTTCTTT. It specifies CASQRDTALMNTEAFF. Full variable domain (outside the CDR3, taken from reference TRBV28 and TRBJ1-1): DVKVTQSSRYLVKRTGEKVFLECVQDMDHENMFWYRQDPGLGLRLIYFSYDVKMKEKGDIPEGYSVSREKKERFSLILESASTNQTSMYLCASQRDTALMNTEAFFGQGTRLTVV.

The chain's CDR3 is CSVEVGGSTDTQYF. DNA for the CDR3: TGCAGCGTTGAAGTGGGCGGGAGCACAGATACGCAGTATTTT. The V gene is TRBV29-1, the J gene TRBJ2-3, with D possibly being TRBD2 (5 bases). Trimming left V 1 base short and J 0 bases short, with 8 bases between. The CDR3 is 14 residues long. Germline V lookup: CDR1 SQVTM, CDR2 ANQGSEA.

The rearrangement joins TRBV19 to TRBJ2-7; TRBD2 might be the D (6 bases). V was clipped by 6 bases and J by 6 bases, with 21 bases between them. The germline V gene has CDR1 LNHDA and CDR2 SQIVND (reference sequence). This CDR3 is built from 15 residues. DNA for the CDR3: TGTGCCAGTAGGGATCCCTCCCGGCGGGGCCGCGAGCAGTACTTC. Encoded protein: CASRDPSRRGREQYF. Full variable domain (missing parts from reference TRBV19 and TRBJ2-7): DGGITQSPKYLFRKEGQNVTLSCEQNLNHDAMYWYRQDPGQGLRLIYYSQIVNDFQKGDIAEGYSVSREKKESFPLTVTSAQKNPTAFYLCASRDPSRRGREQYFGPGTRLTVT.

V gene TRBV5-1 combines with J gene TRBJ2-2; 9 bases line up with TRBD2. The V gene end was trimmed by 4 bases and the J gene end by 5 bases; junction bases not matched to a gene: 12. CDR1 SGHRS and CDR2 YFSETQ come from the germline V gene. The CDR3 has 17 amino acids. The CDR3 sequence: CASSRRLAEGGTGELFF. CDR3 DNA sequence: TGCGCCAGCAGCAGAAGACTAGCGGAAGGGGGAACCGGGGAGCTGTTTTTT.

The rearrangement joins TRBV18 to TRBJ2-3, with TRBD1 matching over 8 bases. The germline gives CDR1 KGHSH, CDR2 LQKENI. The CDR3 contains 15 residues. The V segment lost 5 bases and the J segment 2 bases; nucleotides outside the gene matches: 6. The CDR3 sequence: CASSGQGATTDTQYF. CDR3 in DNA: TGTGCCAGCTCAGGTCAGGGGGCCACCACAGATACGCAGTATTTT.

The chain combines TRBV6-1 with TRBJ1-2; 10 bases are a match to TRBD1. Trimming took 0 bases from V and 14 from J; bases not matched to a gene: 9. CDR1 is MNHNS, CDR2 SASEGT, per germline. The CDR3 loop spans 14 amino acids. DNA of the CDR3: TGTGCCAGCAGTGAAGCGGGGACAGGGGCCCTAACAACCTTC. It encodes CASSEAGTGALTTF.

A remark on this clone: One junction end disagrees with the germline gene, perhaps due to a read error. This chain joins TRBV5-8 and TRBJ1-1; D perhaps matches TRBD1 (5 bases). Germline values: CDR1 SGHTS, CDR2 YDEGEE. This CDR3 region has 11 residues. The DNA of the CDR3 is TGTGCCAGCAGCCTGACAGCGACGTCGCTCTTT. Translated: CASSLTATSLF.

CDR3 sequence: CASSYGRQLSYSNQPQHF. CDR3 nucleotide sequence: TGTGCCAGCAGTTACGGTAGACAGTTATCCTATAGCAATCAGCCCCAGCATTTT. This rearrangement joins TRBV6-2 or TRBV6-3 to TRBJ1-5; D perhaps matches TRBD1 (5 bases). Germline V gives CDR1 MNHEY, CDR2 SVGEGT. This CDR3 contains 18 residues. Between the trimmed V and J ends, which lost 2 bases and 0 bases, there was a span of 17 bases.

This clone has only a few counts. The chain couples TRBV11-2 to TRBJ2-4; possibly TRBD2 for D (6 bases). Trimming removed 7 bases from V and 2 bases from J, with 12 bases in between. The germline V gene has CDR1 SGHAT and CDR2 FQNNGV. CDR3 length: 14 residues. CDR3 DNA sequence: TGTGCCAGCACGCCCGCGGGGTCCAAAAACATTCAGTACTTC. Protein product: CASTPAGSKNIQYF. The entire variable domain, with the rest obtained from reference TRBV11-2 and TRBJ2-4, is as follows: EAGVAQSPRYKIIEKRQSVAFWCNPISGHATLYWYQQILGQGPKLLIQFQNNGVVDDSQLPKDRFSAERLKGVDSTLKIQPAKLEDSAVYLCASTPAGSKNIQYFGAGTRLSVL.

The J gene is TRBJ1-1, the V gene TRBV27; D is perhaps TRBD1 (6 bases). V was pared by 4 bases and J by 0 bases, with 12 bases between. This CDR3 contains 15 residues. The germline gives CDR1 MNHEY, CDR2 SMNVEV (reference sequence). CDR3: CASSSRTAMNTEAFF. The CDR3 region has the DNA TGTGCCAGCAGTTCGCGGACAGCGATGAACACTGAAGCTTTCTTT.

The chain joins TRBV29-1 to TRBJ1-2, with a tentative D call TRBD1 (6 bases). Germline CDR1 SQVTM, CDR2 ANQGSEA. The CDR3 is made up of 13 amino acids. Deletions cut 1 base from V and 4 bases from J, with 10 bases between. The CDR3 here is CSVEGQGSYGYTF. The CDR3 nucleotides are TGCAGCGTTGAAGGGCAGGGGTCCTATGGCTACACCTTC.

The chain couples TRBV4-1 to TRBJ1-1; 10 positions match TRBD1. The V gene's germline CDR1 is MGHRA and CDR2 YSYEKL. CDR3 length equals 15 residues. The V segment lost 6 bases and the J segment 6 bases; nucleotides outside the gene matches: 10. The CDR3, as DNA: TGCGCCAGCAGTCTTTCGGGACAGGGGTCTCCTGAAGCTTTCTTT. Its translation is CASSLSGQGSPEAFF.